This T cell receptor beta chain was captured by sequencing in a study of cytomegalovirus exposure and HLA in healthy donors. The study's findings and limits: An analysis done earlier found most TCR beta V segments productive about 87% or about 30% of the time. Per a later analysis, approximately 16,000 TCR beta sequences showed association with HLA alleles at 0.05 false discovery rate.

Details on this clone: Its target is not known.

J lost 10 bases, V lost 5 bases, and 12 bases had no gene match. Germline-derived CDR1 and CDR2 are SGHAT and FQNNGV. The CDR3 is made up of 14 amino acids. PCR used 60 Vbeta primers and 13 Jbeta primers. Here immunoSEQ multiplex PCR was the method, and the copy in TCRdb shows in-frame clones only, minus some. Altogether approximately 140,000 clones are present, over 60% being singletons, with the ten largest covering 4.9%. Healthy donors of bone marrow made up the group. Sample: PBMCs. The chain carries TRBV11-2 and TRBJ1-1, with 8 bases lining up with TRBD1. This receptor was obtained from a woman aged 50 to 60 in good health and CMV-seronegative. The CDR3 here is CASSPRTGLGVAFF. CDR3 bases: TGTGCCAGCAGCCCGAGGACAGGGTTAGGTGTAGCTTTCTTT. Filled out from reference TRBV11-2 and TRBJ1-1, the complete variable domain reads EAGVAQSPRYKIIEKRQSVAFWCNPISGHATLYWYQQILGQGPKLLIQFQNNGVVDDSQLPKDRFSAERLKGVDSTLKIQPAKLEDSAVYLCASSPRTGLGVAFFGQGTRLTVV.